The clone carrying this T cell receptor (beta chain) has more than one count but fewer than ten. The data are from a study of regulatory T cells in long-lasting Graves disease. Time point in this sample: newly diagnosed GD, antithyroid drugs for less than 3 months. Preparation of the TCR library used RNA extracted from PBMCs. To make TCR beta libraries, researchers used iRepertoire HTBI primers and Arm-PCR of CDR3 regions. In TCRdb, the multiplex PCR reads were re-called with MiXCR into one record per CDR3 protein. The sample holds 510,000 or so distinct CDR3 sequences, about 12% seen once. This sample also appeared in a second study, on T cells in Graves' hyperthyroidism and ophthalmopathy.

The starting material was peripheral blood mononuclear cells (PBMCs), obtained at new diagnosis, from a patient treated with antithyroid drugs. This clonotype was sampled from a woman under 40 with Graves disease.

The CDR3 DNA reads TGTGCCAGCACGAGGGGGGACTATGGCTACACCTTC. This encodes CASTRGDYGYTF. The V and J genes are TRBV9 and TRBJ1-2; perhaps TRBD1 as D (6 bases). Germline loops: CDR1 SGDLS, CDR2 YYNGEE. The ends were cut back, 6 bases at V and 3 bases at J, with 9 bases in the middle. CDR3 size: 12 residues.